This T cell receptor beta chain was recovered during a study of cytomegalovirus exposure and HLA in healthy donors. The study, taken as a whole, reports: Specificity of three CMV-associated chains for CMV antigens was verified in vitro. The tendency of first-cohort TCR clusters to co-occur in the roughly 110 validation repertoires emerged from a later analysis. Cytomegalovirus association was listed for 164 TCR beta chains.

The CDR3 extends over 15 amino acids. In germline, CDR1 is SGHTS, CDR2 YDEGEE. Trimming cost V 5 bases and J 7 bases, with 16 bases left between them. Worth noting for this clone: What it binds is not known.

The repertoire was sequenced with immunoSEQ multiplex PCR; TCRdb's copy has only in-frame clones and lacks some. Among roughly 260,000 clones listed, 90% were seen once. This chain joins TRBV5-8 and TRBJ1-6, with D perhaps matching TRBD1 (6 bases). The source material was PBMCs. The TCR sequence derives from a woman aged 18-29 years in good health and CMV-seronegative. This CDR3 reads CASRYRQAVNSPLHF. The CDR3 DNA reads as TGTGCCAGCAGATATCGACAGGCAGTCAATTCACCCCTCCACTTT.